The 10 T cell receptor beta chains below come from one sample, sequenced in a study of cytomegalovirus exposure and HLA in healthy donors. The PCR had 60 Vbeta and 13 Jbeta primers. TCRdb keeps only in-frame clones here, not all; method: immunoSEQ multiplex PCR. The table has roughly 160,000 clones, roughly 70% seen once. Source material: PBMCs. The receptors originated from a woman aged 18-29 years in good health and CMV-seropositive.

The V gene is TRBV11-3, the J gene TRBJ2-2, with 8 bases lining up with TRBD1. J gave up 5 bases and V 5 bases, and 7 bases lay outside the gene matches. Germline V gene data show CDR1 as SGHNT and CDR2 as YENEEA. This CDR3 spans 15 amino acids. The chain's CDR3 is CASSPSTGVTGELFF. CDR3 DNA: TGTGCCAGCAGCCCCTCGACAGGGGTGACCGGGGAGCTGTTTTTT.

The chain couples TRBV7-9 to TRBJ2-5, with TRBD2 as a possible D gene (6 bases). Trimming pared 6 bases from V and 2 bases from J, leaving 16 bases between. The CDR3 is 15 amino acids. Germline V gene sequence: CDR1 SEHNR, CDR2 FQNEAQ (reference sequence). The DNA for the CDR3 is TGTGCCAGCAGTTACCTTCCGGGAGTACAAGAGACCCAGTACTTC. As protein: CASSYLPGVQETQYF.

This clone was counted only a few times. V usage is TRBV27 and J usage is TRBJ1-6, with 7 bases that match TRBD1. Germline assignment: CDR1 MNHEY and CDR2 SMNVEV (reference sequence). This CDR3 has 14 amino acids. V shed 8 bases, J shed 6 bases, and the junction held 7 bases outside the gene matches. In DNA, the CDR3 is TGTGCCAGCTCCAGACAGGGACTTAATTCACCCCTCCACTTT. Its protein product is CASSRQGLNSPLHF.

This chain connects TRBV15 to TRBJ2-7; D unclear. V lost 5 bases to trimming and J lost 4 bases, with 15 bases between them. The CDR3 spans 14 residues. Looked up from germline, CDR1 is LNHNV and CDR2 is YYDKDF (reference sequence). CDR3 protein: CATSLPFATYEQYF. The CDR3, as DNA: TGTGCCACCAGCCTCCCATTTGCTACGTACGAGCAGTACTTC. Full variable domain (remainder filled in from reference TRBV15 and TRBJ2-7): DAMVIQNPRYQVTQFGKPVTLSCSQTLNHNVMYWYQQKSSQAPKLLFHYYDKDFNNEADTPDNFQSRRPNTSFCFLDIRSPGLGDTAMYLCATSLPFATYEQYFGPGTRLTVT.

The rearrangement uses TRBV7-2 and TRBJ2-7; TRBD2 matches at 8 bases. Trimming took 4 bases from V and 2 from J; bases not matched to a gene: 4. The germline gives CDR1 SGHTA, CDR2 FQGNSA. This CDR3 has 14 residues. DNA for the CDR3: TGTGCCAGCAGCTCTGTCGGGGGGGCCTACGAGCAGTACTTC. Its protein is CASSSVGGAYEQYF.

CDR3 DNA sequence: TGTGCCAGCAGCGTCAGCAATGAGCAGTTCTTC. It is translated as CASSVSNEQFF. The rearrangement links TRBV9 to TRBJ2-1; no firm D call. The CDR3 is made up of 11 amino acids. Germline values: CDR1 SGDLS, CDR2 YYNGEE. Trimming took 2 bases from V and 6 from J, leaving 3 bases between them.

This clone was seen a few times. The rearrangement joins TRBV7-8 to TRBJ1-6; TRBD1 aligns across 7 bases. V shed 4 bases, J shed 7 bases, and the junction held 4 bases outside the gene matches. Germline V gene lookup returns CDR1 SGHVS and CDR2 FQNEAQ. This CDR3 has 14 amino acids. CDR3 coding DNA: TGTGCCAGCAGCTGGGGACAGAGAAATTCACCCCTCCACTTT. Translating gives CASSWGQRNSPLHF.

The rearrangement uses TRBV7-2 and TRBJ1-1; D is possibly TRBD1 (5 bases). CDR3 size: 15 residues. V lost 4 bases and J 5 bases, leaving 17 bases between the germline ends. CDR1 SGHTA and CDR2 FQGNSA come from the germline V gene. The CDR3 DNA is TGTGCCAGCAGCTACTCCCAAGGGGCGCGGACTGAAGCTTTCTTT. Translation: CASSYSQGARTEAFF.

The V gene is TRBV18, the J gene TRBJ2-2; D is unresolved. V was clipped by 7 bases and J by 7 bases, with 10 bases between them. This CDR3 is 12 amino acids long. From germline, CDR1 is KGHSH and CDR2 LQKENI. The CDR3 DNA reads as TGTGCCAGCTGGAGCCTCGGCGGGGAGCTGTTTTTT. Translating it yields CASWSLGGELFF. The variable domain in full, completed from reference TRBV18 and TRBJ2-2, reads NAGVMQNPRHLVRRRGQEARLRCSPMKGHSHVYWYRQLPEEGLKFMVYLQKENIIDESGMPKERFSAEFPKEGPSILRIQQVVRGDSAAYFCASWSLGGELFFGEGSRLTVL.

The chain carries TRBV5-1 and TRBJ2-2; TRBD2 matches 12 bases. This CDR3 comprises 15 residues. Germline V lookup: CDR1 SGHRS, CDR2 YFSETQ. After removal of 7 bases from V and 7 bases from J, the junction contained 8 bases not matched to a gene. CDR3 DNA sequence: TGCGCCAGCCGACGACTAGCGGGGGCAGGCGGGGAGCTGTTTTTT. This encodes CASRRLAGAGGELFF.